This TCR beta chain was obtained from a study of T cell repertoires in cytomegalovirus infection. Findings of the study overall: CMV-specific HLA-C-restricted TCR beta clonotypes dominated the ex vivo response.

V lost 2 bases and J 4 bases, leaving 12 bases between the germline ends. Germline assignment: CDR1 MNHEY and CDR2 SVGAGI. The CDR3 length is 15 residues. This clonotype was observed a handful of times. Antigen: not known. TCRdb re-called the reads with MiXCR, one entry per CDR3 protein. The sample holds roughly 320,000 distinct CDR3 sequences, 9.6% seen once. What was sequenced was PBMCs. The V gene is TRBV6-5, the J gene TRBJ1-3; no reliable D call. The sequence was collected from a human donor in good health (CMV status not recorded). Some clones in this sample may be carry-over from other donors' samples. For the CDR3, the DNA is TGTGCCAGCAGTTACCGGGGTTCGGGGGGAAACACCATATATTTT. Its protein is CASSYRGSGGNTIYF.